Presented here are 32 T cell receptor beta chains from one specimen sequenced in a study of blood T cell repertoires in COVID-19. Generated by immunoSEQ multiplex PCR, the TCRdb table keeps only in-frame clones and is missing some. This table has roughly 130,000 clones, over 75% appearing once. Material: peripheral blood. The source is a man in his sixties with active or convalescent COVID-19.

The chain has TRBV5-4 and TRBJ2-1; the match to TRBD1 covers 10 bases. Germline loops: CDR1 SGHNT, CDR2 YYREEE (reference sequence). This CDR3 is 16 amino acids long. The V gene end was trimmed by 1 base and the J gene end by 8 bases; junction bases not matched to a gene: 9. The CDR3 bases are TGTGCCAGCAGCTTGTCCCTGGGACAGGGGATAGATGAGCAGTTCTTC. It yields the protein CASSLSLGQGIDEQFF.

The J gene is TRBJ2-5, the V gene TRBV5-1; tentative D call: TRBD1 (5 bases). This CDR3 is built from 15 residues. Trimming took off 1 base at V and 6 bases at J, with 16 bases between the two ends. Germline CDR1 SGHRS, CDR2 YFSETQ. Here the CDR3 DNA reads TGCGCCAGCAGCTTGAGTCAGGGCGAAATAAAGACCCAGTACTTC. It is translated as CASSLSQGEIKTQYF.

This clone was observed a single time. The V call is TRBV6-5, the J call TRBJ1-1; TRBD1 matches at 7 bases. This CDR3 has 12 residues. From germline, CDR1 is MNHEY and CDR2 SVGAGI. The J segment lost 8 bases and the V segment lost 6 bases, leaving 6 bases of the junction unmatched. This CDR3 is CASRDRTGEAFF. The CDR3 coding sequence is TGTGCCAGCAGGGACAGGACGGGGGAAGCTTTCTTT.

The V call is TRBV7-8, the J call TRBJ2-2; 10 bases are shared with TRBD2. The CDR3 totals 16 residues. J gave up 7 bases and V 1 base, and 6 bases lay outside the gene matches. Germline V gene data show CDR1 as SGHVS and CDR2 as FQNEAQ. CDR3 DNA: TGTGCCAGCAGCTTAGTAGCGGGAGGCCGCGGCGGGGAGCTGTTTTTT. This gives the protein CASSLVAGGRGGELFF.

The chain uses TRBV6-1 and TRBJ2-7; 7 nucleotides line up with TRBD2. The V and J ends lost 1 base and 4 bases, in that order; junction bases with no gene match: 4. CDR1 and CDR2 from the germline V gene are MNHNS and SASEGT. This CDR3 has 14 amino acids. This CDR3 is CASSEGTRLYEQYF. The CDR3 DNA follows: TGTGCCAGCAGTGAAGGGACTAGGCTATACGAGCAGTACTTC.

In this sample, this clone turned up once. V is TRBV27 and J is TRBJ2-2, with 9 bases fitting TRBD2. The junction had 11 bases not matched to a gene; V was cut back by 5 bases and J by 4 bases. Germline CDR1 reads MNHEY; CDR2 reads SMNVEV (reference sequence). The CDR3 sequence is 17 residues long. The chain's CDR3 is CASSIPRLAGLTGELFF. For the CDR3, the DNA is TGTGCCAGCAGTATTCCCCGCCTAGCGGGACTCACCGGGGAGCTGTTTTTT.

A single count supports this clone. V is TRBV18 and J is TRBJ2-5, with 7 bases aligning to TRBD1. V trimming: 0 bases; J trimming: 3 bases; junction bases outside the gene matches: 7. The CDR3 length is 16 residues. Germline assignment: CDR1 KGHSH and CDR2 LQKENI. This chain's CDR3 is CASSPPRGWAEETQYF. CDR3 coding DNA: TGTGCCAGCTCACCACCCAGGGGGTGGGCCGAAGAGACCCAGTACTTC. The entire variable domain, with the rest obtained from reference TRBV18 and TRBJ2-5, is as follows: NAGVMQNPRHLVRRRGQEARLRCSPMKGHSHVYWYRQLPEEGLKFMVYLQKENIIDESGMPKERFSAEFPKEGPSILRIQQVVRGDSAAYFCASSPPRGWAEETQYFGPGTRLLVL.

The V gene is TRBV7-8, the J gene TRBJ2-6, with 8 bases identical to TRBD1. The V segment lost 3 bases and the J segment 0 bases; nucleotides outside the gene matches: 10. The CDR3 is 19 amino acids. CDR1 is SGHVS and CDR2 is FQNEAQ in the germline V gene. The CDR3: CASSFSGGVGRSGANVLTF. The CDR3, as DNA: TGTGCCAGCAGCTTCTCAGGGGGCGTAGGGCGCTCTGGGGCCAACGTCCTGACTTTC.

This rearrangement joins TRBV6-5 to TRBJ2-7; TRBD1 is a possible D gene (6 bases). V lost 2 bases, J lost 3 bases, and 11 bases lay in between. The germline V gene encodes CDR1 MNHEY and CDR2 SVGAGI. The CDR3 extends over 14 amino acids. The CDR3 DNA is TGTGCCAGCAGTTACGGGGGCTTTCGCTACGAGCAGTACTTC. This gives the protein CASSYGGFRYEQYF.

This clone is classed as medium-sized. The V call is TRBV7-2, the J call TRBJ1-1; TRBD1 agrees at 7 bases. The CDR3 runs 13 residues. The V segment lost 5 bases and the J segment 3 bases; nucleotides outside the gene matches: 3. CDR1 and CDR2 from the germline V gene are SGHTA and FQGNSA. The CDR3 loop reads CASSDREYTEAFF. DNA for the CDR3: TGTGCCAGCAGCGACAGGGAATACACTGAAGCTTTCTTT.

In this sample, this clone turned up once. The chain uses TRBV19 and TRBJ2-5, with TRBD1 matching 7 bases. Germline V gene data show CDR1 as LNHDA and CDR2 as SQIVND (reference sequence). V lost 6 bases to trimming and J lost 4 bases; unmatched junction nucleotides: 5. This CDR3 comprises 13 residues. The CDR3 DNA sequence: TGTGCCAGTAGCACGACAGGGCGAGAGACCCAGTACTTC. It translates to CASSTTGRETQYF.

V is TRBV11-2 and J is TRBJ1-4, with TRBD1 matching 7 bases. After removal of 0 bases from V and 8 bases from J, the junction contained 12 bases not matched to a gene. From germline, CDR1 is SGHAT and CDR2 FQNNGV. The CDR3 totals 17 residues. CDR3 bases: TGTGCCAGCAGCTTAGATTTAATCTCGACAGGGCCCGAAAAACTGTTTTTT. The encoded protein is CASSLDLISTGPEKLFF.

CDR3 sequence reads: CSLTVLYGYTF. For the CDR3, the DNA is TGCAGCCTGACAGTCCTCTATGGCTACACCTTC. The rearrangement joins TRBV20-1 to TRBJ1-2; D may be TRBD1 (5 bases). The length of the CDR3 is 11 residues. Looked up from germline, CDR1 is DFQATT and CDR2 is SNEGSKA (reference sequence).

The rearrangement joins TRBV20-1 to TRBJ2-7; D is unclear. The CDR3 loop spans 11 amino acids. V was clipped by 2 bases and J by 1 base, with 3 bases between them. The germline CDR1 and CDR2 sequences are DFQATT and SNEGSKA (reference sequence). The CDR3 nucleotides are TGCAGTGCTAGACAATCCTACGAGCAGTACTTC. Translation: CSARQSYEQYF.

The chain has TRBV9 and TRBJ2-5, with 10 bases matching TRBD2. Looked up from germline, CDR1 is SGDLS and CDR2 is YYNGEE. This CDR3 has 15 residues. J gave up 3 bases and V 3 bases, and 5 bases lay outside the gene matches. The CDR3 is CASSAFLAGEETQYF. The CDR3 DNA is TGTGCCAGCAGCGCCTTTCTAGCGGGAGAAGAGACCCAGTACTTC.

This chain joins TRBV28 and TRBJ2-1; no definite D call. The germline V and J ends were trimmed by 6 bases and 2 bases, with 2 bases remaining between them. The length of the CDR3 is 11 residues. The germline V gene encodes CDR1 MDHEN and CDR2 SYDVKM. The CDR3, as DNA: TGTGCCAGCAGCACCTACAATGAGCAGTTCTTC. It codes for CASSTYNEQFF.

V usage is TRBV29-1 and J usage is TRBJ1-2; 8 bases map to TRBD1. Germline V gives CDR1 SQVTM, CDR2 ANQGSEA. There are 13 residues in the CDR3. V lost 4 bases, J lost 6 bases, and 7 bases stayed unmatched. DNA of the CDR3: TGCAGCGTTGGTCCAGGGGGCAAGAATGGCTACACCTTC. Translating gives CSVGPGGKNGYTF.

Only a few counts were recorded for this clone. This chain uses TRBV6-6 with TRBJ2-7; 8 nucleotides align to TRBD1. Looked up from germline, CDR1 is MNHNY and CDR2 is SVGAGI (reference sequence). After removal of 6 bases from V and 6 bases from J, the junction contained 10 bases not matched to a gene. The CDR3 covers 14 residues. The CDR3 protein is CASREHTRGPEQYF. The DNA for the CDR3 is TGTGCCAGCAGGGAACATACCAGGGGGCCCGAGCAGTACTTC.

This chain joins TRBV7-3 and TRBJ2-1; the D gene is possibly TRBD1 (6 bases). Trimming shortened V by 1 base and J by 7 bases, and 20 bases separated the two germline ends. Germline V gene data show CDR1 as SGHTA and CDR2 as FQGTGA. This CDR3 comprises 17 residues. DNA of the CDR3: TGTGCCAGCAGCTTAAACCCTTCATCTCTTAGGGGGAATGAGCAGTTCTTC. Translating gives CASSLNPSSLRGNEQFF.

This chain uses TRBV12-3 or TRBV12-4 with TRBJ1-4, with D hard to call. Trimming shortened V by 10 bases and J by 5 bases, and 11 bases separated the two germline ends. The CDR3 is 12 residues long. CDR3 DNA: TGTGCCACCCGCTCGGGAAATGAAAAACTGTTTTTT. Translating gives CATRSGNEKLFF.

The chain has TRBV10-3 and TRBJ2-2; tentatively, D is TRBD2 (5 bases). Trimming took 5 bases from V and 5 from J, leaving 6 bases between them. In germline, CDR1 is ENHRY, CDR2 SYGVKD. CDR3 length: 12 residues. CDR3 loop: CAISPGTGELFF. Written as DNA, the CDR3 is TGTGCCATCAGTCCGGGGACCGGGGAGCTGTTTTTT.

CDR3: CASSSPSRGTGNTIYF. In nucleotides, the CDR3 is TGTGCCAGCAGTTCCCCGAGCAGGGGGACGGGAAACACCATATATTTT. The chain carries TRBV28 and TRBJ1-3, with TRBD1 matching 7 bases. Trimming cost V 4 bases and J 4 bases; bases outside gene matches: 10. The CDR3 runs 16 residues. Germline CDR1 MDHEN, CDR2 SYDVKM.

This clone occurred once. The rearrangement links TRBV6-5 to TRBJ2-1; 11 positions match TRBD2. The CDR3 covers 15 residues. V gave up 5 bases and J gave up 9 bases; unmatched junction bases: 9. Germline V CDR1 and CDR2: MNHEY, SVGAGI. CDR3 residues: CASSQPLAGELEQFF. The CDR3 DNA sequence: TGTGCCAGCAGTCAACCACTAGCGGGAGAACTTGAGCAGTTCTTC.

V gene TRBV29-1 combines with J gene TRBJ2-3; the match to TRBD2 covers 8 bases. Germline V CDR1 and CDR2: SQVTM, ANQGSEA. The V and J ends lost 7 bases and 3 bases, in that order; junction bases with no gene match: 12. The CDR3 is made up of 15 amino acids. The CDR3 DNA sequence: TGCAGCGCCGATGGGACTGGCGGGGGGACAGATACGCAGTATTTT. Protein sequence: CSADGTGGGTDTQYF.

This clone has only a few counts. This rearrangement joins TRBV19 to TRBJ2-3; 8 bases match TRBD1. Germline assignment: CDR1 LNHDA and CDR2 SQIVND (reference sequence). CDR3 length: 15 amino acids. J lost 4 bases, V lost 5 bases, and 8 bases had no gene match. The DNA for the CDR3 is TGTGCCAGTAGTCAAAGGACAGGGTGGGCAGATACGCAGTATTTT. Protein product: CASSQRTGWADTQYF.

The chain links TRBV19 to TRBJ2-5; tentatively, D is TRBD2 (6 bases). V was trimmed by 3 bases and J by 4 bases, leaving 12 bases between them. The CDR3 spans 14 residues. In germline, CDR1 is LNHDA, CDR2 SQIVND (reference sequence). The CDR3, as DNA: TGTGCCAGTAGTATCCGACTAGGGACAGAGACCCAGTACTTC. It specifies CASSIRLGTETQYF.

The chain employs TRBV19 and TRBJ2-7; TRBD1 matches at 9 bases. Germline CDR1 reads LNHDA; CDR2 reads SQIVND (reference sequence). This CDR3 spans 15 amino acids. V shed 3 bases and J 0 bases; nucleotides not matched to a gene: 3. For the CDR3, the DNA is TGTGCCAGTAGTATCTCGGGACAGGGCTCCTACGAGCAGTACTTC. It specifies CASSISGQGSYEQYF.

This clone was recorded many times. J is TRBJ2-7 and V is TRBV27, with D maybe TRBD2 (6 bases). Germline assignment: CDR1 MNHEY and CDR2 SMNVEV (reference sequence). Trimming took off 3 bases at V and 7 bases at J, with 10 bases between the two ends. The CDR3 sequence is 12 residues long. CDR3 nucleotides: TGTGCCAGCAGTTTGTTCAGCGGGGAGCAGTACTTC. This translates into CASSLFSGEQYF.

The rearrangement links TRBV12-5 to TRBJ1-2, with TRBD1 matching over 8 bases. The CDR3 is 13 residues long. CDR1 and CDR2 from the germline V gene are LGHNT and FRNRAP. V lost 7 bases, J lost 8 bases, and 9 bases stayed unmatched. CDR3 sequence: CASAKTGVYGYTF. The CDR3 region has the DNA TGTGCTAGTGCCAAGACAGGGGTTTACGGCTACACCTTC.

The CDR3 DNA reads TGTGCCAGCAGCTTGTCCTTTAGCGGGAGAGAAGAGACCCAGTACTTC. Its translation: CASSLSFSGREETQYF. The chain is built from TRBV7-9 and TRBJ2-5, with TRBD2 matching 9 bases. This CDR3 has 16 amino acids. Germline lookup yields CDR1 SEHNR and CDR2 FQNEAQ (reference sequence). With V trimmed by 3 bases and J by 3 bases, 8 bases remained unmatched.

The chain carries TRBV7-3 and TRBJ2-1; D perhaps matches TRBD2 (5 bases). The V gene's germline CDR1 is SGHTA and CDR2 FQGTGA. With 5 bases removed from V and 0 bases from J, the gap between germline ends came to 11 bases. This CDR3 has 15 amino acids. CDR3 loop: CASSPTRDSYNEQFF. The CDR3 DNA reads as TGTGCCAGCAGCCCGACCCGGGACTCCTACAATGAGCAGTTCTTC.

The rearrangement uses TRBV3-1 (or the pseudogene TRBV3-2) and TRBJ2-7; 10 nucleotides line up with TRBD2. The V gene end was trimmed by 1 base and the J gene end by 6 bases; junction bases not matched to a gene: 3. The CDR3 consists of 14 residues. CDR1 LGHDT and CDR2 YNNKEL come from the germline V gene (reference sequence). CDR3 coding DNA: TGTGCCAGCAGCCAAGTGGTAGCGGGAGGCGAGCAGTACTTC. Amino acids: CASSQVVAGGEQYF.